Presented here are 9 T cell receptor beta chains from one specimen sequenced in a study of blood T cell repertoires in COVID-19. Sequencing was performed with immunoSEQ multiplex PCR; in TCRdb, only in-frame clones are kept and a portion is missing. The table includes a few hundred thousand clones, roughly 90% detected once. The material sequenced was PBMCs or T cells enriched from blood (not recorded which). The receptors shown here come from a woman aged 25-40 years who had recovered from COVID-19.

Only a few counts were recorded for this clone. The chain recombines TRBV5-1 with TRBJ2-7; the D gene is possibly TRBD2 (5 bases). Germline V gives CDR1 SGHRS, CDR2 YFSETQ. This CDR3 contains 16 residues. V was pared by 0 bases and J by 0 bases, with 13 bases between. CDR3 in DNA: TGCGCCAGCAGCTTGGCCCGGGGTTTAAGCTCCTACGAGCAGTACTTC. The encoded protein is CASSLARGLSSYEQYF.

This clone was recorded once. The rearrangement uses TRBV7-8 and TRBJ2-7; the D gene is possibly TRBD2 (6 bases). Trimming removed 10 bases at V and 2 bases at J, with 18 bases between. The CDR3 runs 14 residues. Germline-derived CDR1 and CDR2 are SGHVS and FQNEAQ. CDR3 loop: CAILGTSGTYEQYF. The CDR3 bases are TGTGCCATACTAGGGACTTCGGGAACCTACGAGCAGTACTTC.

The J gene is TRBJ2-1, the V gene TRBV7-3; D gene unclear. In germline, CDR1 is SGHTA, CDR2 FQGTGA. The germline V and J ends were trimmed by 1 base and 0 bases, with 13 bases remaining between them. The CDR3 has 17 residues. The CDR3 protein is CASSLKPPTSSYNEQFF. Here the CDR3 DNA reads TGTGCCAGCAGCTTAAAACCGCCAACGAGCTCCTACAATGAGCAGTTCTTC.

The V call is TRBV7-6, the J call TRBJ2-7, with D possibly TRBD2 on 6 matching bases. This CDR3 has 13 residues. The germline V gene encodes CDR1 SGHVS and CDR2 FNYEAQ. Trimming left V 5 bases short and J 3 bases short, with 11 bases between. The CDR3 loop is CASSPEGGYEQYF. For the CDR3, the DNA is TGTGCCAGCAGCCCAGAGGGAGGCTACGAGCAGTACTTC.

This sequence joins TRBV10-1 and TRBJ1-6; D is unresolved. CDR1 is WNHNN and CDR2 is SYGVQD in the germline V gene (reference sequence). Trimming removed 8 bases at V and 11 bases at J, with 28 bases between. The CDR3 runs to 17 residues. CDR3 sequence (DNA): TGCGCCAGCTCCGCCCCCTCCCGGTTTGGTTCGAGCGCACCCCTCCACTTT. This codes for CASSAPSRFGSSAPLHF.

The J gene is TRBJ2-5, the V gene TRBV10-3; possible D gene TRBD2, 7 bases. The length of the CDR3 is 14 residues. Germline CDR1 reads ENHRY; CDR2 reads SYGVKD. V gave up 10 bases and J gave up 5 bases, with 20 bases separating them. CDR3 region: CATGGLSDSETQYF. The CDR3 DNA reads as TGTGCCACCGGGGGGTTGTCGGACAGTGAGACCCAGTACTTC.

The V and J genes are TRBV4-2 and TRBJ1-4; a possible D gene is TRBD1 (5 bases). Trimming stripped 4 bases from V and 4 bases from J, with 16 bases between. The germline gives CDR1 LGHNA, CDR2 YNFKEQ. The CDR3 is 16 amino acids. The CDR3 spells CASSPRPQGSNEKLFF. CDR3 DNA: TGTGCCAGCAGCCCTCGACCTCAGGGAAGTAATGAAAAACTGTTTTTT.

The chain is built from TRBV5-1 and TRBJ2-3, with D possibly matching TRBD2 (6 bases). Germline loops: CDR1 SGHRS, CDR2 YFSETQ. The CDR3 has 16 amino acids. With 4 bases removed from V and 2 bases from J, the gap between germline ends came to 17 bases. The CDR3 loop is CASSLGQRADTDTQYF. The CDR3 DNA sequence: TGCGCCAGCAGCCTGGGGCAGCGGGCGGACACAGATACGCAGTATTTT.

The chain uses TRBV5-4 and TRBJ1-3; D unclear. The length of the CDR3 is 17 residues. The germline gives CDR1 SGHNT, CDR2 YYREEE (reference sequence). Trimming removed 2 bases at V and 0 bases at J, with 15 bases between. The CDR3 DNA is TGTGCCAGCAGCTTAGGTCTTGGAGGGCTCTCTGGAAACACCATATATTTT. Its translation: CASSLGLGGLSGNTIYF.